The T cell receptor (beta chain) under discussion was sequenced for a study of blood T cell repertoires in COVID-19. The wider study: The United States, Italy and Spain were the sources of the acute and convalescent COVID-19 samples. PBMCs, B-cell-depleted T cells, or T cells were the source of the cDNA or gDNA that made up the material.

Germline CDR1 reads SQVTM; CDR2 reads ANQGSEA. This CDR3 has 12 amino acids. The V segment lost 7 bases and the J segment 4 bases; nucleotides outside the gene matches: 4. While infection was still active, Seattle patients were enrolled and then followed longitudinally. Original processing methods: Reference gene primer amplification yielded estimated nucleated cell counts. Sequencing was performed with immunoSEQ multiplex PCR; in TCRdb, only in-frame clones are kept and a portion is missing. The DNA was the basis for D and trimming; V, J and clone size are from that table. In the table there are fewer than 200,000 clones, roughly four fifths of which are singletons.

This sequence originates from a woman of 80 years or more with COVID-19, enrolled during active disease. The rearrangement links TRBV29-1 to TRBJ2-1, with TRBD2 matching 7 bases. The material sequenced was peripheral blood. The CDR3 DNA reads TGCAGCGGGGCTAGCGGTTACAATGAGCAGTTCTTC. This sequence encodes CSGASGYNEQFF.